This TCR beta chain emerged from a study of blood T cell repertoires in COVID-19. Turning to the study itself: Nucleic acid was either cDNA or gDNA, and it came from T cells, B-cell-depleted T cells, or PBMCs.

The germline V gene encodes CDR1 SGHRS and CDR2 YFSETQ. The CDR3 runs 13 residues. V lost 7 bases to trimming and J lost 4 bases, with 15 bases between them. Per the original data handling: From reference gene primer amplification, estimates of nucleated cell counts were derived. The assay was immunoSEQ multiplex PCR, and TCRdb's table has in-frame clones only and misses some. V, J and clone size derive from that table, while D and trimming were established from the DNA sequence. Of 180,000 or so clones in the sample, roughly 76% are singletons; the top ten hold approximately 9%. The chain couples TRBV5-1 to TRBJ2-7; perhaps TRBD1 as D (6 bases). The receptor comes from a woman between 50 and 59 years old with active or convalescent COVID-19. The sequenced sample consisted of peripheral blood. CDR3 in DNA: TGCGCCAGCCAATCACGGGACACGTACGAGCAGTACTTC. Its protein product is CASQSRDTYEQYF.